Below, 13 T cell receptor beta chains from the same sample are listed, as sequenced in a study of cytomegalovirus exposure and HLA in healthy donors. Both 60 Vbeta primers and 13 Jbeta primers went into the PCR. Repertoires were generated with immunoSEQ multiplex PCR, while TCRdb's copy carries only in-frame clones and drops some. The sample holds 150,000 to 200,000 clones; 55% to 65% are singletons and the top ten take around 2.9%. The sequencing input was PBMCs. The receptors come from a man in his forties in good health and CMV-seronegative.

This clone was seen just once. This chain joins TRBV5-4 and TRBJ2-5; 7 bases fit TRBD1. In germline, CDR1 is SGHNT, CDR2 YYREEE (reference sequence). CDR3 size: 14 residues. The V segment lost 6 bases and the J segment 4 bases; nucleotides outside the gene matches: 9. This chain's CDR3 is CASTRTGVGETQYF. The CDR3 DNA reads as TGTGCCAGCACCAGAACAGGGGTAGGAGAGACCCAGTACTTC.

CDR3 region: CASSLAENYGYTF. Written as DNA, the CDR3 is TGTGCCAGCAGCTTAGCGGAGAACTATGGCTACACCTTC. The chain couples TRBV7-2 to TRBJ1-2; D gene unclear. The CDR3 has 13 residues. Deletions cut 0 bases from V and 2 bases from J, with 4 bases between. Germline loops: CDR1 SGHTA, CDR2 FQGNSA.

The chain links TRBV5-1 to TRBJ2-1, with D possibly matching TRBD2 (5 bases). From germline, CDR1 is SGHRS and CDR2 YFSETQ. The CDR3 has 13 amino acids. The V gene lost 4 bases and the J gene lost 4 bases, with 9 bases spanning the gap. CDR3 sequence (DNA): TGCGCCAGCAGCCCCGGGATATACAATGAGCAGTTCTTC. Translated: CASSPGIYNEQFF.

The genes are TRBV5-6 and TRBJ2-2; 8 nucleotides align to TRBD2. This CDR3 is built from 13 residues. After removal of 3 bases from V and 5 bases from J, the junction contained 0 bases not matched to a gene. Per the germline V gene, CDR1 is SGHDT and CDR2 is YYEEEE. In DNA, the CDR3 is TGTGCCAGCAGCTCGGGGGGGACCGGGGAGCTGTTTTTT. It encodes CASSSGGTGELFF.

This sequence joins TRBV6-1 and TRBJ2-3, with TRBD2 matching over 13 bases. Trimming removed 4 bases from V and 2 bases from J; junction bases left unmatched: 6. The germline V gene encodes CDR1 MNHNS and CDR2 SASEGT. CDR3 length equals 17 residues. CDR3 in DNA: TGTGCCAGCAGTGGGAGGACTAGCGGGAGTTTCACAGATACGCAGTATTTT. It specifies CASSGRTSGSFTDTQYF.

The genes are TRBV13 and TRBJ1-1; 7 positions agree with TRBD1. The junction had 4 bases not matched to a gene; V was cut back by 5 bases and J by 1 base. Germline V gene data show CDR1 as PRHDT and CDR2 as FYEKMQ (reference sequence). The CDR3 spans 14 residues. CDR3 bases: TGTGCCAGCAGCCCGACAGGGAAGAACACTGAAGCTTTCTTT. It encodes CASSPTGKNTEAFF.

V gene TRBV5-4 combines with J gene TRBJ2-5; TRBD1 matches at 8 bases. Germline-derived CDR1 and CDR2 are SGHNT and YYREEE (reference sequence). V shed 4 bases and J 2 bases; nucleotides not matched to a gene: 7. CDR3 length: 15 amino acids. The CDR3 coding sequence is TGTGCCAGCAGCCGAAGACAGGGGAATCAAGAGACCCAGTACTTC. Its translation is CASSRRQGNQETQYF.

V gene TRBV7-2 combines with J gene TRBJ1-3; D unresolved. V was trimmed by 0 bases and J by 3 bases, leaving 6 bases between them. Germline lookup yields CDR1 SGHTA and CDR2 FQGNSA. This CDR3 is built from 14 residues. CDR3 in DNA: TGTGCCAGCAGCTTAGCGGCAGTTGGAAACACCATATATTTT. It codes for CASSLAAVGNTIYF. Drawing the rest from reference TRBV7-2 and TRBJ1-3, the complete variable domain is GAGVSQSPSNKVTEKGKDVELRCDPISGHTALYWYRQSLGQGLEFLIYFQGNSAPDKSGLPSDRFSAERTGGSVSTLTIQRTQQEDSAVYLCASSLAAVGNTIYFGEGSWLTVV.

Concerning this clone itself: This sample includes further DNA sequences coding for the same CDR3. The V and J genes are TRBV6-5 and TRBJ2-2, with TRBD2 matching 11 bases. V gave up 3 bases and J gave up 4 bases; unmatched junction bases: 4. The CDR3 has 16 amino acids. The germline gives CDR1 MNHEY, CDR2 SVGAGI. CDR3 DNA sequence: TGTGCCAGCAGTTATCCCGGGACTAGCGGCACCGGGGAGCTGTTTTTT. This encodes CASSYPGTSGTGELFF.

The rearrangement uses TRBV6-4 and TRBJ1-6; 7 nucleotides agree with TRBD1. Trimming took 3 bases from V and 7 from J; bases not matched to a gene: 6. CDR3 length: 15 amino acids. Germline V lookup: CDR1 MRHNA, CDR2 SNTAGT. CDR3: CASSEVRDRNSPLHF. CDR3 DNA: TGTGCCAGCAGTGAGGTCCGGGACAGAAATTCACCCCTCCACTTT.

CDR3 DNA: TGTGCCAGCAGTGAGCGAGACAGGGGGTATACTGAAGCTTTCTTT. It encodes CASSERDRGYTEAFF. This rearrangement joins TRBV27 to TRBJ1-1, with 9 bases aligning to TRBD1. This CDR3 comprises 15 residues. CDR1 and CDR2 from the germline V gene are MNHEY and SMNVEV (reference sequence). J was trimmed by 5 bases and V by 5 bases; bases with no gene match: 9.

The CDR3 protein is CAWVRYGARRDSNTEAFF. In nucleotides, the CDR3 is TGTGCCTGGGTACGGTACGGGGCCCGGCGGGATTCGAACACTGAAGCTTTCTTT. The chain joins TRBV30 to TRBJ1-1; a weak D match, TRBD1 (5 bases). The V end was cut by 5 bases, the J end by 1 base, with 26 bases between. The V gene's germline CDR1 is GTSNPN and CDR2 SVGIG (reference sequence). The CDR3 has 18 residues.

The rearrangement joins TRBV19 to TRBJ2-1, with 8 bases fitting TRBD2. The length of the CDR3 is 15 residues. With V trimmed by 6 bases and J by 6 bases, 10 bases remained unmatched. Germline V gene lookup returns CDR1 LNHDA and CDR2 SQIVND (reference sequence). This CDR3 reads CASSHPGLGSNEQFF. DNA for the CDR3: TGTGCCAGTAGCCATCCGGGACTAGGTTCCAATGAGCAGTTCTTC.